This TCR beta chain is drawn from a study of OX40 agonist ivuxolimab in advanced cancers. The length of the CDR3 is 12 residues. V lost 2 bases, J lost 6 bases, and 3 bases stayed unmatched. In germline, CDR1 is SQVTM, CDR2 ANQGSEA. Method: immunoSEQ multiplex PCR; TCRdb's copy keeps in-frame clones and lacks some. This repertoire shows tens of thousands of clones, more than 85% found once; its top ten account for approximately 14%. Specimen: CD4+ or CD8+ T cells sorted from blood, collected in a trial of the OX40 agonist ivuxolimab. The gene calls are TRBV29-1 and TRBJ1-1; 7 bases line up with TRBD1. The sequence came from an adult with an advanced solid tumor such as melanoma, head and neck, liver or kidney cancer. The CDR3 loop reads CSVEKGGAEAFF. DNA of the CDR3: TGCAGCGTTGAAAAAGGGGGCGCTGAAGCTTTCTTT.